The 20 T cell receptor beta chains below were found in one sample sequenced in a study of blood T cell repertoires in COVID-19. Method: immunoSEQ multiplex PCR; TCRdb's copy keeps in-frame clones and lacks some. The sample carries some 260,000 clones, approximately 77% recorded once. Material for sequencing was peripheral blood. These receptors came from a woman between 18 and 29 years old with acute or convalescent COVID-19.

This clone was seen once. The chain carries TRBV3-1 (or the pseudogene TRBV3-2) and TRBJ2-5, with a possible D match to TRBD2 (5 bases). Germline V gene sequence: CDR1 LGHDT, CDR2 YNNKEL (reference sequence). V gave up 1 base and J gave up 7 bases, with 13 bases separating them. CDR3 length: 14 residues. This CDR3 is CASSQVGEAGTQYF. CDR3 DNA sequence: TGTGCCAGCAGCCAAGTCGGGGAAGCCGGGACCCAGTACTTC.

The chain joins TRBV6-2 or TRBV6-3 to TRBJ1-2; 9 bases line up with TRBD1. Germline V gene data show CDR1 as MNHEY and CDR2 as SVGEGT. V shed 2 bases and J 3 bases; nucleotides not matched to a gene: 13. This CDR3 spans 18 amino acids. CDR3 protein: CASSYRRDRDLLDYGYTF. The CDR3 DNA reads as TGTGCCAGCAGTTACAGAAGGGACAGGGATCTTCTTGACTATGGCTACACCTTC.

V gene TRBV6-5 combines with J gene TRBJ2-1; TRBD2 agrees at 15 bases. After removal of 0 bases from V and 14 bases from J, the junction contained 5 bases not matched to a gene. This CDR3 comprises 15 residues. The germline V gene has CDR1 MNHEY and CDR2 SVGAGI. The CDR3 DNA reads as TGTGCCAGCAGTTACTCCGGGACTAGCGGGAGGAGGAAGTTCTTC. Translating it yields CASSYSGTSGRRKFF.

The chain links TRBV7-6 to TRBJ1-4; a weak D match, TRBD1 (5 bases). This CDR3 is built from 22 residues. V shed 1 base and J shed 0 bases, with 27 bases lying between them. CDR1 and CDR2 from the germline V gene are SGHVS and FNYEAQ. As DNA, the CDR3 is TGTGCCAGCAGCTTAGGTGTTAACCTCAGGACAACCCAATTAGCAACTAATGAAAAACTGTTTTTT. It is translated as CASSLGVNLRTTQLATNEKLFF.

The chain couples TRBV28 to TRBJ1-5; 10 positions agree with TRBD1. The CDR3 runs to 15 residues. V lost 5 bases, J lost 4 bases, and 5 bases stayed unmatched. CDR1 is MDHEN and CDR2 is SYDVKM in the germline V gene. Here the CDR3 reads CASSPRTGGNQPQHF. In nucleotides, the CDR3 is TGTGCCAGCAGTCCCCGGACAGGGGGGAATCAGCCCCAGCATTTT. Full variable domain (outside the CDR3, taken from reference TRBV28 and TRBJ1-5): DVKVTQSSRYLVKRTGEKVFLECVQDMDHENMFWYRQDPGLGLRLIYFSYDVKMKEKGDIPEGYSVSREKKERFSLILESASTNQTSMYLCASSPRTGGNQPQHFGDGTRLSIL.

This rearrangement joins TRBV7-9 to TRBJ2-1, with D maybe TRBD1 (6 bases). This CDR3 contains 16 residues. Germline V gene lookup returns CDR1 SEHNR and CDR2 FQNEAQ (reference sequence). V was cut by 5 bases and J by 3 bases, with 17 bases left in between. The CDR3 reads CASSHTGSNFYNEQFF. The CDR3 region has the DNA TGTGCCAGCAGCCACACAGGGTCCAATTTCTACAATGAGCAGTTCTTC.

This chain connects TRBV7-8 to TRBJ1-4; D is undetermined. V lost 3 bases to trimming and J lost 4 bases, with 12 bases between them. The CDR3 loop spans 15 amino acids. Germline values: CDR1 SGHVS, CDR2 FQNEAQ. The CDR3 bases are TGTGCCAGCAGCTTCGCTATGCGAATTAATGAAAAACTGTTTTTT. Translated, it gives CASSFAMRINEKLFF.

The chain joins TRBV7-3 to TRBJ1-1; 7 bases fit TRBD1. Germline lookup yields CDR1 SGHTA and CDR2 FQGTGA. Losses at the gene ends were 5 bases for V and 5 bases for J; bases not matched to a gene: 5. The CDR3 runs to 13 residues. The CDR3 DNA reads as TGTGCCAGCAGCACACAACAGGGGACTGAAGCTTTCTTT. Its translation: CASSTQQGTEAFF. Complete variable domain (other parts from reference TRBV7-3 and TRBJ1-1): GAGVSQTPSNKVTEKGKYVELRCDPISGHTALYWYRQSLGQGPEFLIYFQGTGAADDSGLPNDRFFAVRPEGSVSTLKIQRTERGDSAVYLCASSTQQGTEAFFGQGTRLTVV.

V gene TRBV6-1 combines with J gene TRBJ2-7; 9 nucleotides line up with TRBD1. This CDR3 has 18 residues. CDR1 is MNHNS and CDR2 is SASEGT in the germline V gene. V lost 4 bases, J lost 4 bases, and 17 bases stayed unmatched. CDR3 in amino acids: CASSAQTGWTGVLYEQYF. DNA of the CDR3: TGTGCCAGCAGTGCACAAACCGGATGGACAGGGGTGTTGTACGAGCAGTACTTC.

This rearrangement joins TRBV2 to TRBJ1-5; D is unclear. Germline V gene data show CDR1 as SNHLY and CDR2 as FYNNEI. The V and J ends lost 2 bases and 3 bases respectively, with 8 bases between them. The CDR3 contains 14 residues. Written as DNA, the CDR3 is TGTGCCAGCAGTGAACCCCAACACAATCAGCCCCAGCATTTT. The encoded protein is CASSEPQHNQPQHF.

The rearrangement joins TRBV28 to TRBJ2-5; TRBD2 matches at 8 bases. Germline loops: CDR1 MDHEN, CDR2 SYDVKM. Losses at the gene ends were 6 bases for V and 2 bases for J; bases not matched to a gene: 5. The CDR3 has 14 amino acids. CDR3 amino acids: CASSFSGAQETQYF. The CDR3 bases are TGTGCCAGCAGCTTTAGCGGGGCTCAAGAGACCCAGTACTTC.

This clone was detected a few times. The chain recombines TRBV5-1 with TRBJ1-6, with 8 bases matching TRBD1. The V and J ends lost 4 bases and 1 base, in that order; junction bases with no gene match: 4. The germline gives CDR1 SGHRS, CDR2 YFSETQ. CDR3 length: 16 residues. CDR3 nucleotides: TGCGCCAGCAGCCTAAACAGGGGGTCCTATAATTCACCCCTCCACTTT. Encoded protein: CASSLNRGSYNSPLHF.

The V gene is TRBV30, the J gene TRBJ1-4; maybe TRBD1 (5 bases). The CDR3 runs to 15 residues. CDR1 is GTSNPN and CDR2 is SVGIG in the germline V gene (reference sequence). V was cut by 0 bases and J by 8 bases, with 16 bases left in between. The CDR3 reads CAWSVGGDLTEKLFF. CDR3 DNA sequence: TGTGCCTGGAGTGTGGGGGGGGACTTGACCGAAAAACTGTTTTTT.

The chain recombines TRBV5-1 with TRBJ2-1; 9 bases line up with TRBD2. The germline V gene has CDR1 SGHRS and CDR2 YFSETQ. The junction had 8 bases not matched to a gene; V was cut back by 2 bases and J by 8 bases. The CDR3 has 15 residues. The CDR3 loop is CASSLPSGNRDEQFF. Here the CDR3 DNA reads TGCGCCAGCAGCTTACCTAGCGGGAATCGCGATGAGCAGTTCTTC.

The rearrangement links TRBV11-2 to TRBJ1-2, with D maybe TRBD1 (5 bases). Germline values: CDR1 SGHAT, CDR2 FQNNGV. This CDR3 has 14 amino acids. Trimming left V 1 base short and J 4 bases short, with 10 bases between. CDR3 sequence reads: CASSLVRGSYGYTF. The CDR3 bases are TGTGCCAGCAGCTTAGTGCGGGGGTCCTATGGCTACACCTTC.

The J gene is TRBJ2-7, the V gene TRBV30; 11 nucleotides agree with TRBD1. CDR1 is GTSNPN and CDR2 is SVGIG in the germline V gene (reference sequence). Trimming took 3 bases from V and 4 from J; bases not matched to a gene: 5. The CDR3 has 14 amino acids. The CDR3 DNA sequence: TGTGCCTGGAGCCCGGACAGGGGGCTGTACGAGCAGTACTTC. As protein: CAWSPDRGLYEQYF.

The rearrangement links TRBV29-1 to TRBJ2-5; TRBD2 matches at 13 bases. The junction had 4 bases not matched to a gene; V was cut back by 7 bases and J by 5 bases. There are 13 residues in the CDR3. CDR1 and CDR2 (germline): SQVTM, ANQGSEA. The CDR3 here is CSAGTSGKETQYF. As DNA, the CDR3 is TGCAGCGCTGGGACTAGCGGGAAGGAGACCCAGTACTTC.

J is TRBJ2-7 and V is TRBV5-1; 7 positions match TRBD1. In germline, CDR1 is SGHRS, CDR2 YFSETQ. With 2 bases clipped from V and 2 bases from J, the junction kept 7 bases outside the gene matches. CDR3 length equals 15 residues. As DNA, the CDR3 is TGCGCCAGCAGCTTAGGGGGACAGAAAACCTACGAGCAGTACTTC. It translates to CASSLGGQKTYEQYF.

This clone has just one count. The CDR3 DNA sequence: TGTGCCAGCTCACCACCTACAGAAACTGTTTATGGCTACACCTTC. The encoded protein is CASSPPTETVYGYTF. The chain combines TRBV18 with TRBJ1-2; D not resolved. Germline V gene lookup returns CDR1 KGHSH and CDR2 LQKENI. The CDR3 contains 15 residues. Trimming took 0 bases from V and 5 from J, leaving 13 bases between them.

The chain has TRBV7-9 and TRBJ2-5; 7 nucleotides match TRBD1. The CDR3 runs 14 residues. The germline CDR1 and CDR2 sequences are SEHNR and FQNEAQ (reference sequence). The trim removed 4 bases at V and 2 bases at J, leaving 4 bases unmatched. The CDR3, as DNA: TGTGCCAGCAGCTACCTGACAGGGCAAGAGACCCAGTACTTC. Protein sequence: CASSYLTGQETQYF.